These 18 T cell receptor beta chains came from one sample sequenced in a study of post-analysis software for immune sequencing data. TCR beta libraries were prepared from cDNA with unique molecular identifiers. TCRdb processed the PCR reads anew with MiXCR; each CDR3 protein has one entry. Counted here are about 560,000 distinct CDR3 sequences, about 40% occurring once; the ten biggest clones make up under 2%. Study-level results: In patients, TRBV5-6, TRBV5-1 and TRBV20-1 belonged to five TRBV segments found more frequently than in controls.

Antigens for these TCRs are unknown. The material sequenced was blood. Source of these receptors: a girl aged 10-17 years with multiple sclerosis.

In DNA form, the CDR3 reads TGTGCCAGCAGCAAGACAGGGGTGGGCACTGAAGCTTTCTTT. Protein product: CASSKTGVGTEAFF. V is TRBV7-2 and J is TRBJ1-1, with TRBD1 identical over 8 bases. This CDR3 contains 14 residues. CDR1 and CDR2 from the germline V gene are SGHTA and FQGNSA. Trimming cost V 5 bases and J 4 bases; bases outside gene matches: 6.

A note on this clonotype: This may be a read error: a much more frequent sequence differs by one nucleotide. The chain couples TRBV20-1 to TRBJ2-7; 8 bases fit TRBD1. Germline values: CDR1 DFQATT, CDR2 SNEGSKA (reference sequence). This CDR3 is 12 amino acids long. The CDR3 spells CRAPGTGYEQYF. The CDR3 bases are TGCAGGGCTCCCGGGACAGGCTACGAGCAGTACTTC.

This chain links TRBV5-6 with TRBJ2-1; 7 bases fit TRBD2. The V gene's germline CDR1 is SGHDT and CDR2 YYEEEE. The V segment lost 1 base and the J segment 3 bases; nucleotides outside the gene matches: 10. This CDR3 region has 17 residues. CDR3 in amino acids: CASSLPTSDFYYNEQFF. CDR3 nucleotide sequence: TGTGCCAGCAGCTTGCCTACTAGCGATTTCTACTACAATGAGCAGTTCTTC.

J is TRBJ2-7 and V is TRBV20-1; weak D call: TRBD1 (5 bases). CDR1 and CDR2 (germline): DFQATT, SNEGSKA (reference sequence). The CDR3 totals 12 residues. V was trimmed by 5 bases and J by 7 bases, leaving 15 bases between them. The CDR3 DNA is TGCAGTGCTTTAGATTCAGGGTCTGAGCAGTACTTC. It translates to CSALDSGSEQYF.

The genes are TRBV6-5 and TRBJ1-2; maybe TRBD1 (5 bases). The CDR3 runs 15 residues. Germline values: CDR1 MNHEY, CDR2 SVGAGI. Trimming stripped 6 bases from V and 0 bases from J, with 14 bases between. The CDR3 sequence: CASSSLSGSNYGYTF. CDR3 coding DNA: TGTGCCAGCAGCTCCCTCTCAGGGTCTAACTATGGCTACACCTTC.

This clonotype turned up a few times. Here the CDR3 reads CASSYRTAHSYNEQFF. CDR3 nucleotides: TGTGCCAGCAGTTACCGGACAGCACACTCCTACAATGAGCAGTTCTTC. J is TRBJ2-1 and V is TRBV6-2 or TRBV6-3, with D possibly being TRBD1 (6 bases). Trimming cost V 2 bases and J 0 bases, with 11 bases left between them. Germline lookup yields CDR1 MNHEY and CDR2 SVGEGT. This CDR3 has 16 amino acids.

V and J are TRBV4-1 and TRBJ1-5; TRBD1 agrees at 7 bases. CDR3 length: 16 residues. Germline lookup yields CDR1 MGHRA and CDR2 YSYEKL. After removal of 1 base from V and 7 bases from J, the junction contained 10 bases not matched to a gene. CDR3 DNA sequence: TGCGCCAGCAGCCAAGGAAGGACAGGATCGGGACAGCCCCAGCATTTT. The encoded protein is CASSQGRTGSGQPQHF.

This chain links TRBV4-1 with TRBJ1-2; D gene ambiguous. CDR3 length equals 15 residues. Germline CDR1 and CDR2: MGHRA and YSYEKL. The V and J ends lost 2 bases and 9 bases respectively, with 19 bases between them. CDR3 coding DNA: TGCGCCAGCAGCCAAACCGGACCGTTATCATCCAGCTACACCTTC. Translated: CASSQTGPLSSSYTF.

This chain uses TRBV28 with TRBJ1-2; D is perhaps TRBD1 (5 bases). Deletions cut 6 bases from V and 4 bases from J, with 18 bases between. Germline assignment: CDR1 MDHEN and CDR2 SYDVKM. The CDR3 loop spans 15 amino acids. The CDR3: CASRQSGTELYGYTF. The DNA of the CDR3 is TGTGCCAGCAGACAATCCGGGACGGAGCTCTATGGCTACACCTTC.

The V gene is TRBV5-1, the J gene TRBJ1-2, with D maybe TRBD1 (6 bases). V was pared by 7 bases and J by 3 bases, with 13 bases between. The CDR3 has 13 residues. Germline V gene sequence: CDR1 SGHRS, CDR2 YFSETQ. Here the CDR3 DNA reads TGCGCCAGCGGTCTGGGGGGCGACTATGGCTACACCTTC. This encodes CASGLGGDYGYTF.

CDR3 sequence (DNA): TGTGCCAGCAGTGACGGACTGATTAATCAGCCCCAGCATTTT. Translated, it gives CASSDGLINQPQHF. The V call is TRBV2, the J call TRBJ1-5, with unresolved D. Germline CDR1 and CDR2: SNHLY and FYNNEI. Trimming left V 3 bases short and J 4 bases short, with 10 bases between. CDR3 size: 14 residues.

The chain has TRBV2 and TRBJ2-2, with a tentative D call TRBD2 (5 bases). V was pared by 1 base and J by 5 bases, with 5 bases between. The CDR3 extends over 13 amino acids. Germline V gives CDR1 SNHLY, CDR2 FYNNEI. CDR3 bases: TGTGCCAGCAGTGAAGGACTAACCGGGGAGCTGTTTTTT. Translated, it gives CASSEGLTGELFF.

The rearrangement links TRBV20-1 to TRBJ2-7; 10 bases agree with TRBD1. This CDR3 contains 14 residues. CDR1 and CDR2 (germline): DFQATT, SNEGSKA (reference sequence). V dropped 0 bases and J dropped 10; count of bases not matched to a gene: 9. The CDR3 loop is CSARDGQGGGTQYF. CDR3 in DNA: TGCAGTGCTAGAGATGGACAGGGGGGTGGAACCCAGTACTTC.

The V gene is TRBV20-1, the J gene TRBJ1-2; D is perhaps TRBD1 (5 bases). CDR3 size: 12 residues. Germline CDR1 DFQATT, CDR2 SNEGSKA (reference sequence). The CDR3 protein is CSSRDANYGYTF. The CDR3 DNA is TGCAGCTCCCGGGACGCCAACTATGGCTACACCTTC.

The chain is built from TRBV6-4 and TRBJ2-5, with 9 positions matching TRBD2. Germline assignment: CDR1 MRHNA and CDR2 SNTAGT. The V gene end was trimmed by 2 bases and the J gene end by 2 bases; junction bases not matched to a gene: 3. The CDR3 sequence is 15 residues long. The CDR3 DNA reads TGTGCCAGCAGTGACGGTCTAGCGGGACAAGAGACCCAGTACTTC. The encoded protein is CASSDGLAGQETQYF.

In this sample, this clonotype turned up a few times. The chain employs TRBV3-1 and TRBJ2-1; 7 bases align to TRBD2. CDR1 LGHDT and CDR2 YNNKEL come from the germline V gene (reference sequence). The junction had 2 bases not matched to a gene; V was cut back by 1 base and J by 2 bases. The CDR3 extends over 15 amino acids. The CDR3 DNA sequence: TGTGCCAGCAGCCAAGGGAGCGGGACCTACAATGAGCAGTTCTTC. Its translation is CASSQGSGTYNEQFF.

This chain connects TRBV6-5 to TRBJ1-1; a possible D gene is TRBD1 (6 bases). Looked up from germline, CDR1 is MNHEY and CDR2 is SVGAGI. The CDR3 consists of 12 residues. Deletions cut 2 bases from V and 8 bases from J, with 9 bases between. CDR3 DNA: TGTGCCAGCAGTTACGAGACAGGAGAAGCTTTCTTT. This gives the protein CASSYETGEAFF.

V is TRBV6-6 and J is TRBJ2-5; no definite D call. This CDR3 comprises 11 residues. The V end lost 8 bases, the J end lost 1 base, and 5 bases lay between the germline ends. CDR1 and CDR2 from the germline V gene are MNHNY and SVGAGI (reference sequence). The CDR3 region is CASQTQETQYF. The CDR3 DNA sequence: TGTGCCAGCCAGACCCAAGAGACCCAGTACTTC.